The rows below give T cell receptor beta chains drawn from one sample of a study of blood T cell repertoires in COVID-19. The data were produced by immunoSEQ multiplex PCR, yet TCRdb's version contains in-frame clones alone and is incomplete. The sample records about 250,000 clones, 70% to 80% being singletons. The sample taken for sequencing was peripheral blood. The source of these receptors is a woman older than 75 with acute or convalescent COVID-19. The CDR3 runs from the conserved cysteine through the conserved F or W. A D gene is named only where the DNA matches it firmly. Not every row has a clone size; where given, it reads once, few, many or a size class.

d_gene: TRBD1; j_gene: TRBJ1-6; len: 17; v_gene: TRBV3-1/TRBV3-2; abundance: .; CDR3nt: TGTGCCAGCAGCCTCGCTCACCCCGGGACAGGGAGGTCACCCCTCCACTTT; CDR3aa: CASSLAHPGTGRSPLHF
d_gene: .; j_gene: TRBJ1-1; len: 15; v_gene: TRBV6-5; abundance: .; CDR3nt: TGTGCCAGCAGTCCCGGACAGACCCGGGTGGCTGAAGCTTTCTTT; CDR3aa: CASSPGQTRVAEAFF
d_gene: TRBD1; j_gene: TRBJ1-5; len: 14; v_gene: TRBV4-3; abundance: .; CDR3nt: TGCGCCAGCAGCCAAACAGGGGGCGGACAGCCCCAGCATTTT; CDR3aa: CASSQTGGGQPQHF
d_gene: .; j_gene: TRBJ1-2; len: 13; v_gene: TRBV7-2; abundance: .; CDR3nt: TGTGCCAGCAGGAGAGAACTGAACTATGGCTACACCTTC; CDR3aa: CASRRELNYGYTF
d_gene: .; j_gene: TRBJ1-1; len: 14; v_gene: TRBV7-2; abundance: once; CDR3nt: TGTGCCAGCAGCTTCAGGGGATCGAACACTGAAGCTTTCTTT; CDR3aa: CASSFRGSNTEAFF
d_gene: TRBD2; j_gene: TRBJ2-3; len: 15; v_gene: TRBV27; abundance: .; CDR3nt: TGTGCCAGCAGTCCGAGTAGCGGGAGAAGAGATACGCAGTATTTT; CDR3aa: CASSPSSGRRDTQYF
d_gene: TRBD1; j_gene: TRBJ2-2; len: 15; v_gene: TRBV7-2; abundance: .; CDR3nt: TGTGCCAGCAGCAAAGAGGGACAGGGTACGAGGGAGCTGTTTTTT; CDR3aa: CASSKEGQGTRELFF
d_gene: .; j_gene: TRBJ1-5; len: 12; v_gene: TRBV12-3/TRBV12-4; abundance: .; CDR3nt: TGTGCCAGCAGTTTTAGTAATCAGCCCCAGCATTTT; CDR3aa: CASSFSNQPQHF
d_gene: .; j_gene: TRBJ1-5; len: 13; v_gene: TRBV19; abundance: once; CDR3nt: TGTGCCAGTACCCAGGGGAACAATCAGCCCCAGCATTTT; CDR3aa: CASTQGNNQPQHF
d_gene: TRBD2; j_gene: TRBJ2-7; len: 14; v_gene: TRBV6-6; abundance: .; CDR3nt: TGTGCCAGCAACCTACTAGCGGGCGGATACGAGCAGTACTTC; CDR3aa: CASNLLAGGYEQYF
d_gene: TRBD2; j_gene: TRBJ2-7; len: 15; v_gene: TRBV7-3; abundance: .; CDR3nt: TGTGCCAGCAGCCCTAAGACTAGCGGAACCTACGAGCAGTACTTC; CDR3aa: CASSPKTSGTYEQYF
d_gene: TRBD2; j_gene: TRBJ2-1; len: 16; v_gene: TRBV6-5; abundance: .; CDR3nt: TGTGCCAGCAGTTACTCGGGCGGGAGAATTGTCTATGAGCAGTTCTTC; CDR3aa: CASSYSGGRIVYEQFF
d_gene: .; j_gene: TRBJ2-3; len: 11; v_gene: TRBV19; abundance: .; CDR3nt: TGTGCCAGACCTATACTGGATACGCAGTATTTT; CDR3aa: CARPILDTQYF
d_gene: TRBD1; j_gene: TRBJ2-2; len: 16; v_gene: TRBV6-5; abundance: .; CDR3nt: TGTGCCAGCAGTTACGCCGGGACAGGGGTTCCCGGGGAGCTGTTTTTT; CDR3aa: CASSYAGTGVPGELFF
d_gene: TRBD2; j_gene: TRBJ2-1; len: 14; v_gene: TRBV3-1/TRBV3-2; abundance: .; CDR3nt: TGTGCCAGCAGCCAAGATTGGAGCGGGAGGGCCTCGGTCTTC; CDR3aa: CASSQDWSGRASVF
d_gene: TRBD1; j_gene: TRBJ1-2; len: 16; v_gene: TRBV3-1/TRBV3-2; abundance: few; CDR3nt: TGTGCCAGCAGCCAGGAATCGACAGGGGGCTACTATGGCTACACCTTC; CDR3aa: CASSQESTGGYYGYTF
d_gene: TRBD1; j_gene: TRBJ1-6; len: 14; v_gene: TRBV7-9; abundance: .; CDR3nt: TGTGCCAGCAGCTCGGGACAGGGAAGCTCACCCCTCCACTTT; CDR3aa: CASSSGQGSSPLHF
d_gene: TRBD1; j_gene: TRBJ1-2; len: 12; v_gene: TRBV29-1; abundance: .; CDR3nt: TGCAGCGTTTCGACAGGGGACAACGGCTACACCTTC; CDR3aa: CSVSTGDNGYTF
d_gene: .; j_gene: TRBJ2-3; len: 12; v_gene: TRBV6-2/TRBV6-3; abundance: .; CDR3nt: TGTGCCAGCAGTTCGATAGGACTCGGGGAGTATTTT; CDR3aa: CASSSIGLGEYF
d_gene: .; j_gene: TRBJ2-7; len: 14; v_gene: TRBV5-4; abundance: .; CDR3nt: TGTGCCAGCAGGGCTGGTGGAGGGTTTCACGAGCAGTACTTC; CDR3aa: CASRAGGGFHEQYF
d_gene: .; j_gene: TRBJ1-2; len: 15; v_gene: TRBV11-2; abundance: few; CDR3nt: TGTGCCAGCAGCTTAGCCGGCGGGGGCGCAAATGGCTACACCTTC; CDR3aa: CASSLAGGGANGYTF
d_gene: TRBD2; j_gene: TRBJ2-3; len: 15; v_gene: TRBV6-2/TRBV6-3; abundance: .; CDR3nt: TGTGCCAGCAGCTCCGGACTAGTCCCAGGGGATACGCAGTATTTT; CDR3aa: CASSSGLVPGDTQYF
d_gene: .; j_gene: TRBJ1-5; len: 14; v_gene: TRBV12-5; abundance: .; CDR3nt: TGTGCTAGTGGTTTGGTTGGCGGCCTGGTGCCCCAGCATTTT; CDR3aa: CASGLVGGLVPQHF